The present T cell receptor (beta chain) was sequenced within a study of shared clonotypes between healthy human individuals. To note about this clone: What it binds is unknown.

Sequencing used immunoSEQ multiplex PCR; TCRdb keeps in-frame clones, though not all of them. Of millions of clones in the sample, less than 95% are singletons; the top ten hold more than 0.95%. Overall study findings and caveats: Sequencing depth was expected to influence donor clonotype sharing. Clonotypes which were not shared had lower generation probabilities than clonotypes that all four donors shared.

Naivety among CD8 cells was defined by CD45RO negativity and positive CCR7 selection, thereby excluding terminally differentiated effector memory CD45RA+ cells. This CDR3 is 17 amino acids long. Germline CDR1 and CDR2: SGHVS and FNYEAQ. The J segment lost 4 bases and the V segment lost 5 bases, leaving 16 bases of the junction unmatched. The source is a man aged 18-30 years in good health. V and J are TRBV7-6 and TRBJ1-1; 7 bases agree with TRBD1. Input material: naive CD8+ T cells sorted from blood. In DNA, the CDR3 is TGTGCCAGCAGCCCACTTTTGGCAGGGGGATCGAGCACTGAAGCTTTCTTT. This translates into CASSPLLAGGSSTEAFF.